Listed here are 12 T cell receptor beta chains from one sample, sequenced in a study of T cell repertoires in cytomegalovirus infection. TCRdb called the reads again in MiXCR, with one record for every CDR3 protein. The sample records hundreds of thousands of distinct CDR3 sequences, less than 35% being singletons. Antigen specificity for these receptors is unknown. The source material was cultured CD8+ T cells from PBMCs, sampled from culture after CMV antigen stimulation. These receptors were obtained from a human donor in good health (CMV status not recorded). Some clones in this sample may be carry-over from other donors' samples.

The J gene is TRBJ2-7, the V gene TRBV20-1, with D possibly being TRBD1 (5 bases). V was clipped by 0 bases and J by 3 bases, with 12 bases between them. This CDR3 is 14 amino acids long. CDR1 and CDR2 from the germline V gene are DFQATT and SNEGSKA (reference sequence). Here the CDR3 DNA reads TGCAGTGCTAGAGATCGAGTTACAGGCTACGAGCAGTACTTC. Its translation is CSARDRVTGYEQYF.

In this sample, this clonotype turned up a few times. The gene calls are TRBV7-9 and TRBJ1-4; D unresolved. V gave up 8 bases and J gave up 0 bases, with 7 bases separating them. This CDR3 contains 13 residues. CDR1 SEHNR and CDR2 FQNEAQ come from the germline V gene (reference sequence). The CDR3 nucleotides are TGTGCCAGCCTTGCCCCAACTAATGAAAAACTGTTTTTT. This sequence encodes CASLAPTNEKLFF.

This clonotype was seen a handful of times. V and J are TRBV7-2 and TRBJ1-1; tentative D call: TRBD1 (5 bases). V gave up 5 bases and J gave up 5 bases, with 21 bases separating them. Germline V CDR1 and CDR2: SGHTA, FQGNSA. The CDR3 covers 16 residues. DNA for the CDR3: TGTGCCAGCAGCCAAAGTCCACCAGGGCGGGTGACTGAAGCTTTCTTT. The encoded protein is CASSQSPPGRVTEAFF. The full variable domain, completed using reference TRBV7-2 and TRBJ1-1, is GAGVSQSPSNKVTEKGKDVELRCDPISGHTALYWYRQSLGQGLEFLIYFQGNSAPDKSGLPSDRFSAERTGGSVSTLTIQRTQQEDSAVYLCASSQSPPGRVTEAFFGQGTRLTVV.

The chain has TRBV12-3 or TRBV12-4 and TRBJ1-4; possibly TRBD1 for D (6 bases). The CDR3 runs to 14 residues. Trimming took off 5 bases at V and 11 bases at J, with 18 bases between the two ends. For the CDR3, the DNA is TGTGCCAGCAGTCCATATCCCCTCAGGGGTAAACTGTTTTTT. Encoded protein: CASSPYPLRGKLFF.

The chain uses TRBV9 and TRBJ2-5, with 10 bases identical to TRBD1. From germline, CDR1 is SGDLS and CDR2 YYNGEE. Trimming took 3 bases from V and 12 from J; bases not matched to a gene: 5. This CDR3 has 12 amino acids. CDR3 DNA sequence: TGTGCCAGCAGCGGGGACAGGGGAAACAAGTACTTC. Its protein is CASSGDRGNKYF.

This clonotype was seen more than once but under ten times. This chain's CDR3 is CASSKTGAPNPNYGYTF. DNA for the CDR3: TGTGCCAGCAGCAAAACAGGGGCCCCTAACCCCAATTATGGCTACACCTTC. V and J are TRBV7-2 and TRBJ1-2, with 7 bases that match TRBD1. Germline loops: CDR1 SGHTA, CDR2 FQGNSA. This CDR3 is built from 17 residues. With V trimmed by 5 bases and J by 5 bases, 17 bases remained unmatched.

This clonotype was observed a few times. V usage is TRBV3-1 and J usage is TRBJ2-5, with D possibly matching TRBD1 (6 bases). The ends were cut back, 4 bases at V and 5 bases at J, with 20 bases in the middle. Germline CDR1 reads LGHDT; CDR2 reads YNNKEL (reference sequence). This CDR3 has 16 residues. In nucleotides, the CDR3 is TGTGCCAGCAGCCTTTATGGACAGCTTGAGTTGGAGACCCAGTACTTC. This translates into CASSLYGQLELETQYF.

This clonotype was picked up a small number of times. The gene calls are TRBV7-9 and TRBJ1-2; TRBD1 might be the D (5 bases). This CDR3 contains 15 residues. Trimming took off 5 bases at V and 0 bases at J, with 13 bases between the two ends. CDR1 and CDR2 (germline): SEHNR, FQNEAQ (reference sequence). The CDR3 region is CASSGGSAANYGYTF. CDR3 bases: TGTGCCAGCAGCGGGGGGAGTGCAGCTAACTATGGCTACACCTTC.

This clonotype was observed a handful of times. The V call is TRBV5-1, the J call TRBJ2-1; 8 nucleotides match TRBD2. The CDR3 covers 13 residues. From germline, CDR1 is SGHRS and CDR2 YFSETQ. The ends lost 4 bases at V and 7 bases at J; junction bases unmatched: 4. CDR3 region: CASSPGGGNEQFF. The DNA for the CDR3 is TGCGCCAGCAGCCCGGGGGGGGGTAATGAGCAGTTCTTC.

This clonotype has more than one count but fewer than ten. The chain couples TRBV7-9 to TRBJ1-1; D uncertain. CDR1 SEHNR and CDR2 FQNEAQ come from the germline V gene (reference sequence). The CDR3 spans 14 residues. V shed 1 base and J shed 10 bases, with 16 bases lying between them. Here the CDR3 reads CASSLDGVVRGAFF. CDR3 DNA: TGTGCCAGCAGCTTAGACGGAGTAGTCCGGGGAGCTTTCTTT.

Concerning this clonotype: Since a much larger clone is just one base distant, this may be a read error. This chain uses TRBV6-5 with TRBJ2-3, with a possible D match to TRBD2 (6 bases). Trimming cost V 0 bases and J 11 bases, with 21 bases left between them. Germline V CDR1 and CDR2: MNHEY, SVGAGI. The CDR3 spans 16 residues. The chain's CDR3 is CASSYSTQRPRGMQYF. The CDR3 coding sequence is TGTGCCAGCAGTTACTCAACTCAGCGCCCTCGCGGGATGCAGTATTTT.

Regarding this clonotype: At one boundary the junction diverges from the germline segment, which might be a read error. The chain combines TRBV7-6 with TRBJ1-1; D gene unclear. CDR3 length: 13 residues. CDR1 and CDR2 (germline): SGHVS, FNYEAQ. The CDR3 nucleotides read TGTGTCAGCAGCTTAGCTATGAACACTGAAGCTTTCTTT. Encoded protein: CVSSLAMNTEAFF.